The T cell receptor (beta chain) described here comes from a study of T cells in Graves' hyperthyroidism and ophthalmopathy (dated by TCRdb to the late 2010s). As for the study more broadly: To identify distinguishing TCR V-J signatures, a discovery cohort of 90 to 100 patients was used, comprising some 45 with Graves' ophthalmopathy and around 60 with stable Graves' hyperthyroidism. In addition, the study compared T-cell repertoires in thyroid tissue and in blood from six Graves' hyperthyroidism patients. Once sampling was done, hyperthyroidism patients were given methimazole at a starting dose of 30 mg daily, whereas ophthalmopathy patients were given high-dose intravenous methylprednisolone. According to the paper, TCR Vbeta CDR3 sequencing was carried out on 135 peripheral blood samples, which came from 40 to 45 ophthalmopathy, 80 or so hyperthyroidism and around 17 progressor patients. The 100 discovery patients were randomly divided into training and test sets at a 7:3 ratio. Prospective prediction of ophthalmopathy was tested in an independent validation cohort consisting of 18 to 20 hyperthyroidism patients and around 17 patients who later progressed to ophthalmopathy. What the work shows at the level of the full study, not this receptor alone: In validation, the model predicted progression to ophthalmopathy with just under 71% sensitivity and 72% to 75% specificity, a median of approximately 6.5 months before onset. Sample size was not statistically predetermined, and blinding of investigators to group allocation was not performed. Ophthalmopathy was separated from stable hyperthyroidism by a 13 V-J signature model, with about 86% sensitivity and approximately 84% specificity obtained in cross-validation and 80%/75% obtained in testing. Blood samples also contained most of the expanded thyroid clonotypes (frequency above 0.001), which suggests that blood repertoires may reflect thyroid immune responses.

Reading the germline V gene gives CDR1 SQVTM and CDR2 ANQGSEA. The CDR3 holds 12 amino acids from the cysteine to the phenylalanine. The read is trimmed to its CDR3 DNA, 36 bases read in frame from base 1. V lost 3 bases and J lost 4 bases; the stretch between them is 9 bases long. The TCR beta CDR3 regions were amplified from RNA transcripts. The TCR CDR3 was subjected to a first round of RT-PCR using the HTBI primer set and the Qiagen OneStep RT-PCR kit. Libraries were constructed in a second round of multiplex PCR, after which size selection and purification were performed. Libraries were sequenced paired-end with 100 bp reads on an Illumina HiSeq2000. On the study's bioinformatics: SOAPnuke was used to process the raw data, throwing out any read that contained adapters or uncalled bases, had a mean Phred below 15, or lacked an exact constant-primer or identifier match. High-quality paired reads were merged with COPE v1.2.5, and unique nucleotide sequences were defined as clonotypes. Clonotypes were aligned to IMGT TRBV, TRBD and TRBJ reference segments using MiTCR v1.1. The analysis included only V-J combinations with a frequency above 0.0001, which together covered roughly 99% of the repertoires. A TCS score was defined as the ratio between F50 (clonal expansion) and ExV (chaos), using BLOSUM62-based TCRdist between CDR3 peptides within each V-J. Welch's t-statistics and random forest reduced roughly 540 V-J features to roughly 13, which were used in a naive Bayes classifier (R e1071). Thyroid-blood repertoire similarity was quantified with the Morisita-Horn index. The public reads were reanalyzed by TCRdb: fastp trimming at Q25, MiXCR alignment, in-frame beta chains only. Here each entry gathers all rows of one CDR3 protein and keeps the most common genes and DNA. The V and J calls and clone size are TCRdb's, not the authors'. The sample data list around 580,000 distinct CDR3 sequences, and around 45% of these were observed just once. Approximately 8.4% of the sample belongs to the ten largest clones.

Many counts were recorded for this clonotype. Its specific antigen is unknown. Base qualities were left out, and no much larger clone turns up one base away. Stable Graves' hyperthyroidism was defined as no progression to ophthalmopathy during 18 months of follow-up. Hyperthyroidism patients were newly diagnosed, with disease duration under 2 months, and aged 18 to 65 years. Any patient with an uncontrolled infection, another autoimmune disease, pregnancy or lactation was excluded. Diagnoses relied on clinical symptoms, serum thyroxine and TRAb, thyroid ultrasound and orbital computed tomography. Trizol reagent was used to extract total RNA, and RNA quality was then checked on an Agilent 2100 Bioanalyzer.

The chain is encoded by TRBV29-1 joined to TRBJ1-2, with the D gene uncertain. Sequencing was done on a sample of peripheral blood or thyroid tissue (not recorded which). This TCR was recovered from a woman aged 18-29 years with Graves' hyperthyroidism. This receptor carries the CDR3 CSVEVSFYGYTF. The nucleotides read TGCAGCGTTGAGGTCAGCTTCTATGGCTACACCTTC.